Below are 18 T cell receptor beta chains sequenced from a single sample in a study of early stage breast cancer tumors. Generated by immunoSEQ multiplex PCR, the TCRdb table keeps only in-frame clones and is missing some. The sample lists approximately 48,000 clones, approximately 90% seen once, with about 5% in the top ten. The specimen sequenced was blood. The source of these receptors is a person between 65 and 79 years old with breast cancer.

This chain links TRBV7-8 with TRBJ1-2; TRBD1 aligns across 10 bases. After removal of 4 bases from V and 2 bases from J, the junction contained 1 base not matched to a gene. Germline V gene sequence: CDR1 SGHVS, CDR2 FQNEAQ. The CDR3 is made up of 14 amino acids. The CDR3 region has the DNA TGTGCCAGCAGCTCGGACAGGGGGAACTATGGCTACACCTTC. This translates into CASSSDRGNYGYTF.

V usage is TRBV7-6 and J usage is TRBJ2-2, with 9 positions matching TRBD2. V lost 2 bases and J lost 7; bases outside the gene matches: 11. Germline CDR1 reads SGHVS; CDR2 reads FNYEAQ. The CDR3 totals 17 residues. The CDR3 spells CASSLWSSGKGGGELFF. The CDR3 DNA sequence: TGTGCCAGCAGCTTATGGTCTAGCGGGAAGGGAGGCGGGGAGCTGTTTTTT.

V usage is TRBV19 and J usage is TRBJ1-4; possibly TRBD1 for D (6 bases). The germline V gene encodes CDR1 LNHDA and CDR2 SQIVND (reference sequence). The CDR3 has 14 residues. V was clipped by 2 bases and J by 3 bases, with 7 bases between them. The CDR3 sequence is CASSISGANEKLFF. The CDR3 nucleotides read TGTGCCAGTAGTATATCAGGGGCTAATGAAAAACTGTTTTTT.

This clone was picked up one time. The rearrangement joins TRBV18 to TRBJ2-5, with 7 bases that match TRBD2. Germline V lookup: CDR1 KGHSH, CDR2 LQKENI. Losses at the gene ends were 4 bases for V and 2 bases for J; bases not matched to a gene: 7. The CDR3 is 15 residues long. The CDR3 loop reads CASSLQGGRQETQYF. CDR3 coding DNA: TGTGCCAGCTCACTCCAGGGAGGGCGTCAAGAGACCCAGTACTTC.

The rearrangement links TRBV5-1 to TRBJ2-5, with 16 bases identical to TRBD2. The germline V gene encodes CDR1 SGHRS and CDR2 YFSETQ. The trim removed 0 bases at V and 0 bases at J, leaving 8 bases unmatched. This CDR3 is built from 20 residues. The CDR3 nucleotides read TGCGCCAGCAGCTTGGTGGCCGGGACTAGCGGGAGGGGGTACCAAGAGACCCAGTACTTC. Its translation: CASSLVAGTSGRGYQETQYF.

This clone has more than one count but fewer than ten. The chain links TRBV19 to TRBJ1-5, with a tentative D call TRBD1 (6 bases). This CDR3 is built from 14 residues. Germline V CDR1 and CDR2: LNHDA, SQIVND (reference sequence). V lost 3 bases and J lost 2, with 8 bases in between. The CDR3 spells CASSIAGGNQPQHF. In DNA, the CDR3 is TGTGCCAGTAGTATCGCAGGGGGCAATCAGCCCCAGCATTTT.

This chain links TRBV9 with TRBJ2-1; 11 positions match TRBD2. Germline CDR1 reads SGDLS; CDR2 reads YYNGEE. The CDR3 spans 16 residues. Unmatched junction bases numbered 6, after V lost 0 bases and J lost 7 bases. This chain's CDR3 is CASSVVDTSGGNEQFF. The CDR3 DNA follows: TGTGCCAGCAGCGTAGTGGATACTAGCGGGGGTAATGAGCAGTTCTTC.

This chain links TRBV27 with TRBJ2-7; 7 bases fit TRBD1. After removal of 8 bases from V and 2 bases from J, the junction contained 6 bases not matched to a gene. The CDR3 sequence is 13 residues long. Germline V gene sequence: CDR1 MNHEY, CDR2 SMNVEV (reference sequence). The CDR3 DNA follows: TGTGCCAGCTCACAGGGGACCCCCTACGAGCAGTACTTC. Protein: CASSQGTPYEQYF.

This chain uses TRBV6-1 with TRBJ2-7; TRBD2 is a possible D gene (7 bases). There are 16 residues in the CDR3. The germline V gene encodes CDR1 MNHNS and CDR2 SASEGT. Trimming took off 4 bases at V and 2 bases at J, with 18 bases between the two ends. The CDR3 DNA is TGTGCCAGCAGTGGACAATTCGCGGGGGCCGCCTACGAGCAGTACTTC. This codes for CASSGQFAGAAYEQYF.

The chain recombines TRBV4-2 with TRBJ2-1, with a tentative D call TRBD2 (6 bases). Germline CDR1 reads LGHNA; CDR2 reads YNFKEQ. With 0 bases removed from V and 9 bases from J, the gap between germline ends came to 15 bases. The CDR3 runs to 15 residues. Written as DNA, the CDR3 is TGTGCCAGCAGCCAAGATTTGGCTAGCGCTAGTGAGCAGTTCTTC. Its protein product is CASSQDLASASEQFF.

The chain combines TRBV7-9 with TRBJ2-3; 9 bases map to TRBD2. The V and J ends lost 3 bases and 1 base, in that order; junction bases with no gene match: 5. The germline gives CDR1 SEHNR, CDR2 FQNEAQ (reference sequence). This CDR3 has 16 amino acids. The CDR3 nucleotides read TGTGCCAGCAGCTTCAGGGAGCGGGAGGGCACAGATACGCAGTATTTT. It yields the protein CASSFREREGTDTQYF.

This clone has a single count. The chain combines TRBV11-3 with TRBJ2-1; TRBD2 matches 9 bases. Germline V lookup: CDR1 SGHNT, CDR2 YENEEA. Trimming cost V 3 bases and J 4 bases; bases outside gene matches: 7. The CDR3 has 16 amino acids. The CDR3 sequence: CASSFVSGGRYNEQFF. CDR3 nucleotides: TGTGCCAGCAGCTTTGTTAGCGGGGGTAGATACAATGAGCAGTTCTTC.

CDR3: CAISASGKANEQFF. CDR3 DNA sequence: TGTGCCATCAGTGCTAGCGGGAAGGCCAATGAGCAGTTCTTC. The chain uses TRBV10-3 and TRBJ2-1; TRBD2 matches 9 bases. The CDR3 sequence is 14 residues long. Looked up from germline, CDR1 is ENHRY and CDR2 is SYGVKD. V lost 4 bases to trimming and J lost 6 bases; unmatched junction nucleotides: 4.

V usage is TRBV9 and J usage is TRBJ2-2; no reliable D call. Trimming stripped 0 bases from V and 2 bases from J, with 8 bases between. The CDR3 runs to 15 residues. Per the germline V gene, CDR1 is SGDLS and CDR2 is YYNGEE. This chain's CDR3 is CASSVGSLNTGELFF. For the CDR3, the DNA is TGTGCCAGCAGCGTAGGTAGCCTTAACACCGGGGAGCTGTTTTTT.

This chain connects TRBV5-6 to TRBJ1-1; no clear D gene. Between the trimmed V and J ends, which lost 0 bases and 4 bases, there was a span of 7 bases. The V gene's germline CDR1 is SGHDT and CDR2 YYEEEE. The CDR3 contains 13 residues. As DNA, the CDR3 is TGTGCCAGCAGCTTGGCCTTCGGCACTGAAGCTTTCTTT. Its translation: CASSLAFGTEAFF.

This clone showed up just a few times. This chain uses TRBV7-2 with TRBJ2-3, with a possible D match to TRBD2 (5 bases). Trimming pared 1 base from V and 2 bases from J, leaving 10 bases between. This CDR3 has 15 residues. The V gene's germline CDR1 is SGHTA and CDR2 FQGNSA. Here the CDR3 DNA reads TGTGCCAGCAGCTTAGGAGGGCTTAACACAGATACGCAGTATTTT. Protein product: CASSLGGLNTDTQYF. The variable domain in full, completed from reference TRBV7-2 and TRBJ2-3, reads GAGVSQSPSNKVTEKGKDVELRCDPISGHTALYWYRQSLGQGLEFLIYFQGNSAPDKSGLPSDRFSAERTGGSVSTLTIQRTQQEDSAVYLCASSLGGLNTDTQYFGPGTRLTVL.

The V call is TRBV7-9, the J call TRBJ2-7; 7 nucleotides agree with TRBD2. The CDR3 length is 15 residues. The V and J ends lost 3 bases and 2 bases, in that order; junction bases with no gene match: 7. The germline V gene has CDR1 SEHNR and CDR2 FQNEAQ (reference sequence). The CDR3 is CASSLPASGTYEQYF. Here the CDR3 DNA reads TGTGCCAGCAGCTTGCCGGCTAGCGGAACCTACGAGCAGTACTTC. Full variable domain (rest looked up from reference TRBV7-9 and TRBJ2-7): DTGVSQNPRHKITKRGQNVTFRCDPISEHNRLYWYRQTLGQGPEFLTYFQNEAQLEKSRLLSDRFSAERPKGSFSTLEIQRTEQGDSAMYLCASSLPASGTYEQYFGPGTRLTVT.

This clone was picked up one time. The chain couples TRBV11-3 to TRBJ2-1; 9 nucleotides agree with TRBD2. Per the germline V gene, CDR1 is SGHNT and CDR2 is YENEEA. This CDR3 contains 17 residues. The ends lost 4 bases at V and 4 bases at J; junction bases unmatched: 11. The CDR3 sequence is CASSSQTGTSTYNEQFF. Written as DNA, the CDR3 is TGTGCCAGCAGCTCCCAGACCGGGACTAGCACTTACAATGAGCAGTTCTTC.